One sample yielded the 30 T cell receptor beta chains listed below, sequenced in a study of blood T cell repertoires in COVID-19. TCRdb keeps only in-frame clones here, not all; method: immunoSEQ multiplex PCR. The table includes around 71,000 clones, 75% to 90% detected once. The sequencing input was peripheral blood. These TCRs come from a man older than 75 with acute or convalescent COVID-19.

V gene TRBV21-1 combines with J gene TRBJ2-1; TRBD2 was called by the table and not checked on the DNA. TRBV21-1 is listed as a pseudogene. The CDR3 sequence is 20 residues long. CDR3 coding DNA: TGTGCCAGCAGCAGCTTCCGGGCTAGCGGGACCCTTTGCTCCTACAATGAGCAGTTCTTC. Translation: CASSSFRASGTLCSYNEQFF.

This clone was counted only a few times. The chain is built from TRBV11-3 and TRBJ2-2; D is possibly TRBD1 (5 bases). CDR3 length equals 13 residues. Deletions cut 0 bases from V and 6 bases from J, with 5 bases between. The germline gives CDR1 SGHNT, CDR2 YENEEA. The CDR3 DNA is TGTGCCAGCAGCTTAGAGGGGCCCGGGGAGCTGTTTTTT. This sequence encodes CASSLEGPGELFF.

This chain links TRBV6-1 with TRBJ2-3; no reliable D call. CDR3 length equals 14 residues. The germline V and J ends were trimmed by 1 base and 1 base, with 6 bases remaining between them. Germline CDR1 and CDR2: MNHNS and SASEGT. CDR3 region: CASSEGLGTDTQYF. Here the CDR3 DNA reads TGTGCCAGCAGTGAAGGTCTTGGCACAGATACGCAGTATTTT.

This chain connects TRBV9 to TRBJ1-3; perhaps TRBD1 as D (5 bases). Trimming took 0 bases from V and 2 from J, leaving 12 bases between them. This CDR3 has 16 amino acids. CDR1 is SGDLS, CDR2 YYNGEE, per germline. The CDR3 sequence: CASSVGNGGAGNTIYF. For the CDR3, the DNA is TGTGCCAGCAGCGTAGGGAATGGGGGGGCTGGAAACACCATATATTTT.

V and J are TRBV28 and TRBJ2-5; D call uncertain. The CDR3 consists of 14 residues. CDR1 MDHEN and CDR2 SYDVKM come from the germline V gene. The V end lost 3 bases, the J end lost 1 base, and 9 bases lay between the germline ends. The CDR3 reads CASSLRFAQETQYF. CDR3 sequence (DNA): TGTGCCAGCAGTTTGAGGTTCGCCCAAGAGACCCAGTACTTC.

This clone was observed once. V usage is TRBV7-8 and J usage is TRBJ2-7; D is possibly TRBD1 (5 bases). Germline V gives CDR1 SGHVS, CDR2 FQNEAQ. Trimming removed 1 base from V and 0 bases from J, with 16 bases in between. This CDR3 contains 17 residues. The DNA for the CDR3 is TGTGCCAGCAGCTTAGGAACCTTAGAGGACACCTCCTACGAGCAGTACTTC. Translation: CASSLGTLEDTSYEQYF.

The chain joins TRBV5-1 to TRBJ2-1; 9 nucleotides align to TRBD1. CDR1 is SGHRS and CDR2 is YFSETQ in the germline V gene. Germline trimming cut 0 bases from V and 8 bases from J; bases unmatched to any gene: 9. This CDR3 is 16 amino acids long. CDR3 nucleotide sequence: TGCGCCAGCAGCTTGGGGGACAGGGCCGGACATTATGAGCAGTTCTTC. Translating gives CASSLGDRAGHYEQFF.

This chain joins TRBV2 and TRBJ2-3, with 11 bases matching TRBD2. J was trimmed by 7 bases and V by 5 bases; bases with no gene match: 5. This CDR3 is 14 amino acids long. Germline values: CDR1 SNHLY, CDR2 FYNNEI. The CDR3 DNA reads TGTGCCAGCAGTCCTACTAGCGGGGGCAATACGCAGTATTTT. Protein product: CASSPTSGGNTQYF.

V is TRBV28 and J is TRBJ1-4; weak D call: TRBD1 (5 bases). Trimming took off 4 bases at V and 6 bases at J, with 18 bases between the two ends. This CDR3 region has 16 residues. Germline CDR1 and CDR2: MDHEN and SYDVKM. CDR3: CASSSGGTGAYEKLFF. In nucleotides, the CDR3 is TGTGCCAGCAGTTCTGGGGGGACGGGCGCGTATGAAAAACTGTTTTTT.

This clone was recorded once. The chain carries TRBV7-8 and TRBJ1-2, with D uncertain. Germline V gene data show CDR1 as SGHVS and CDR2 as FQNEAQ. Trimming stripped 0 bases from V and 8 bases from J, with 10 bases between. The CDR3 sequence is 13 residues long. The CDR3 here is CASSLALEQGYTF. The CDR3 bases are TGTGCCAGCAGCTTAGCTCTAGAGCAAGGCTACACCTTC. Full variable domain (rest looked up from reference TRBV7-8 and TRBJ1-2): GAGVSQSPRYKVAKRGQDVALRCDPISGHVSLFWYQQALGQGPEFLTYFQNEAQLDKSGLPSDRFFAERPEGSVSTLKIQRTQQEDSAVYLCASSLALEQGYTFGSGTRLTVV.

This clone was observed a handful of times. The J gene is TRBJ2-7, the V gene TRBV10-3; the D gene is possibly TRBD1 (6 bases). V was shortened by 7 bases and J by 3 bases, with 16 bases between the two germline ends. Per germline, CDR1 ENHRY and CDR2 SYGVKD. CDR3 length: 14 residues. The CDR3 spells CAITESGEGYEQYF. The CDR3 bases are TGTGCCATCACCGAGTCAGGGGAAGGCTACGAGCAGTACTTC.

The rearrangement links TRBV7-5 to TRBJ1-1. TRBV7-5 constitutes a pseudogene. The CDR3 is made up of 18 amino acids. CDR3 sequence reads: CARSSTRTGVPMNTEAFF. The CDR3 nucleotides are TGTGCCAGAAGCTCCACGCGCACCGGGGTGCCTATGAACACTGAAGCTTTCTTT.

The chain links TRBV9 to TRBJ1-1; D call uncertain. Germline-derived CDR1 and CDR2 are SGDLS and YYNGEE. The CDR3 runs to 14 residues. With 0 bases removed from V and 2 bases from J, the gap between germline ends came to 8 bases. CDR3 sequence: CASSVENSNTEAFF. For the CDR3, the DNA is TGTGCCAGCAGCGTAGAGAACAGTAACACTGAAGCTTTCTTT.

The rearrangement links TRBV7-6 to TRBJ2-5; D is perhaps TRBD1 (7 bases). This CDR3 has 15 amino acids. The V end was cut by 1 base, the J end by 5 bases, with 14 bases between. The germline V gene has CDR1 SGHVS and CDR2 FNYEAQ. The CDR3 sequence is CASSLGPAGGETQYF. The CDR3 coding sequence is TGTGCCAGCAGCTTAGGCCCAGCAGGGGGGGAGACCCAGTACTTC.

The chain is built from TRBV18 and TRBJ2-3, with D uncertain. CDR1 is KGHSH and CDR2 is LQKENI in the germline V gene. V was cut by 3 bases and J by 0 bases, with 10 bases left in between. This CDR3 is 15 amino acids long. The CDR3 coding sequence is TGTGCCAGCTCACCTCCGAGCCCTAGCACAGATACGCAGTATTTT. It codes for CASSPPSPSTDTQYF.

This chain links TRBV19 with TRBJ1-1; 9 bases are shared with TRBD1. Unmatched junction bases numbered 9, after V lost 6 bases and J lost 4 bases. Germline V CDR1 and CDR2: LNHDA, SQIVND (reference sequence). The CDR3 length is 15 residues. CDR3 loop: CASSTQTGGGTEAFF. CDR3 in DNA: TGTGCCAGTAGCACGCAAACAGGGGGCGGCACTGAAGCTTTCTTT.

The chain has TRBV18 and TRBJ2-5; D uncertain. The germline gives CDR1 KGHSH, CDR2 LQKENI. The CDR3 is 13 amino acids. The ends were cut back, 2 bases at V and 3 bases at J, with 7 bases in the middle. This CDR3 reads CASSPGQEETQYF. In nucleotides, the CDR3 is TGTGCCAGCTCACCAGGGCAGGAAGAGACCCAGTACTTC.

J is TRBJ1-5 and V is TRBV3-1 (or the pseudogene TRBV3-2); TRBD1 aligns across 10 bases. This CDR3 is 20 amino acids long. From germline, CDR1 is LGHDT and CDR2 YNNKEL (reference sequence). The J segment lost 3 bases and the V segment lost 2 bases, leaving 16 bases of the junction unmatched. CDR3 sequence: CASSQPIRGQGRPFNQPQHF. DNA of the CDR3: TGTGCCAGCAGCCAACCTATCAGGGGACAGGGGCGCCCTTTCAATCAGCCCCAGCATTTT.

The CDR3 here is CASSLFGQANTEAFF. CDR3 bases: TGTGCCAGCAGCTTATTCGGACAGGCGAACACTGAAGCTTTCTTT. The chain is built from TRBV7-2 and TRBJ1-1; TRBD1 matches 7 bases. The V gene end was trimmed by 2 bases and the J gene end by 1 base; junction bases not matched to a gene: 4. Germline V gives CDR1 SGHTA, CDR2 FQGNSA. The CDR3 extends over 15 amino acids.

The chain employs TRBV12-5 and TRBJ2-3, with 11 bases identical to TRBD2. CDR1 and CDR2 (germline): LGHNT, FRNRAP. Unmatched junction bases numbered 9, after V lost 4 bases and J lost 3 bases. The CDR3 sequence is 17 residues long. The CDR3 is CASGSPPGLAVTDTQYF. The CDR3 coding sequence is TGTGCTAGTGGTTCGCCCCCGGGACTAGCGGTTACAGATACGCAGTATTTT.

The chain is built from TRBV2 and TRBJ1-1; D not resolved. The CDR3 loop spans 14 amino acids. Germline lookup yields CDR1 SNHLY and CDR2 FYNNEI. The ends were cut back, 2 bases at V and 1 base at J, with 8 bases in the middle. CDR3 amino acids: CASSEREENTEAFF. The CDR3 coding sequence is TGTGCCAGCAGTGAACGAGAGGAGAACACTGAAGCTTTCTTT.

The rearrangement joins TRBV19 to TRBJ1-5; D remains unclear. The germline V gene has CDR1 LNHDA and CDR2 SQIVND (reference sequence). The V end was cut by 2 bases, the J end by 2 bases, with 19 bases between. The CDR3 is 18 residues long. Here the CDR3 reads CASSIFHLLTGGNQPQHF. CDR3 bases: TGTGCCAGTAGTATATTCCACCTCCTGACTGGAGGCAATCAGCCCCAGCATTTT.

This chain joins TRBV13 and TRBJ1-1, with 7 bases aligning to TRBD1. The CDR3 runs to 16 residues. V was pared by 1 base and J by 11 bases, with 16 bases of the junction left unmatched. CDR1 is PRHDT and CDR2 is FYEKMQ in the germline V gene (reference sequence). The CDR3 DNA sequence: TGTGCCAGCAGCTTAGAAGGGGGCCCCTTTTCGTCGATGGCTTTCTTT. Encoded protein: CASSLEGGPFSSMAFF.

The chain links TRBV3-1 (or the pseudogene TRBV3-2) to TRBJ2-5, with 11 bases aligning to TRBD1. The CDR3 is 17 amino acids. With V trimmed by 3 bases and J by 2 bases, 8 bases remained unmatched. Per the germline V gene, CDR1 is LGHDT and CDR2 is YNNKEL (reference sequence). The CDR3 loop is CASSQDRGPPFQETQYF. CDR3 coding DNA: TGTGCCAGCAGCCAGGACAGGGGGCCTCCGTTTCAAGAGACCCAGTACTTC.

The chain carries TRBV19 and TRBJ1-5; 10 bases match TRBD1. The J segment lost 7 bases and the V segment lost 5 bases, leaving 11 bases of the junction unmatched. CDR1 and CDR2 (germline): LNHDA, SQIVND (reference sequence). The CDR3 is 16 amino acids. CDR3 DNA sequence: TGTGCCAGTAGTTATTTGGGACAGGGGTCGGTCCAGCCCCAGCATTTT. The encoded protein is CASSYLGQGSVQPQHF.

CDR3 nucleotide sequence: TGTGCCAGCAGCCTGGGGGGGGGAGATCAAGAGACCCAGTACTTC. It codes for CASSLGGGDQETQYF. The chain links TRBV7-6 to TRBJ2-5, with TRBD2 matching 7 bases. The length of the CDR3 is 15 residues. V lost 5 bases and J lost 2; bases outside the gene matches: 8. Germline CDR1 and CDR2: SGHVS and FNYEAQ. Supplemented by reference TRBV7-6 and TRBJ2-5, the full variable domain reads GAGVSQSPRYKVTKRGQDVALRCDPISGHVSLYWYRQALGQGPEFLTYFNYEAQQDKSGLPNDRFSAERPEGSISTLTIQRTEQRDSAMYRCASSLGGGDQETQYFGPGTRLLVL.

V is TRBV3-1 (or the pseudogene TRBV3-2) and J is TRBJ2-5; TRBD2 agrees at 8 bases. The CDR3 is 16 residues long. The ends lost 7 bases at V and 3 bases at J; junction bases unmatched: 13. CDR1 is LGHDT and CDR2 is YNNKEL in the germline V gene (reference sequence). The CDR3 DNA reads as TGTGCCAGCAAAGGGATTAGCGGGACGCTAAAAGAGACCCAGTACTTC. This sequence encodes CASKGISGTLKETQYF.

This clone was seen only a few times. The chain uses TRBV7-6 and TRBJ2-7; 7 positions match TRBD1. The CDR3 contains 15 residues. V gave up 5 bases and J gave up 0 bases; unmatched junction bases: 7. Germline loops: CDR1 SGHVS, CDR2 FNYEAQ. The CDR3 DNA is TGTGCCAGCAGCACACAGGGGACGAGCTCCTACGAGCAGTACTTC. It specifies CASSTQGTSSYEQYF.

This chain joins TRBV29-1 and TRBJ1-1, with D uncertain. The length of the CDR3 is 14 residues. Germline V lookup: CDR1 SQVTM, CDR2 ANQGSEA. Trimming shortened V by 6 bases and J by 0 bases, and 14 bases separated the two germline ends. The CDR3 DNA reads TGCAGCGTCCAACTCCCCGGGATGAACACTGAAGCTTTCTTT. Its protein product is CSVQLPGMNTEAFF.

J is TRBJ1-3 and V is TRBV19; D remains unclear. Per germline, CDR1 LNHDA and CDR2 SQIVND (reference sequence). The CDR3 contains 15 residues. V was shortened by 5 bases and J by 2 bases, with 13 bases between the two germline ends. The CDR3 DNA follows: TGTGCCAGTAGTTATAGTGCGGATACTGGAAACACCATATATTTT. It codes for CASSYSADTGNTIYF.